Reported below is one T cell receptor beta chain. Here immunoSEQ multiplex PCR was the method, and the copy in TCRdb shows in-frame clones only, minus some. Of 90,000 to 140,000 clones in the sample, around 90% were seen once. The entry originates in a study of T cell responses to AZD1222 COVID-19 vaccine. This CDR3 spans 14 amino acids. Germline CDR1 and CDR2: WSHSY and SAAADI. Trimming removed 0 bases from V and 2 bases from J, with 5 bases in between. The chain joins TRBV10-2 to TRBJ1-3; D gene uncertain. This clonotype was obtained from an adult in good health. Source: peripheral blood, taken on day 0 of AZD1222 vaccination. The CDR3 nucleotides are TGCGCCAGCAGTGAGTCTTCGGCTGGAAACACCATATATTTT. Its translation is CASSESSAGNTIYF.